This T cell receptor beta chain was observed in a study of OX40 agonist ivuxolimab in advanced cancers. Trimming took off 5 bases at V and 0 bases at J, with 8 bases between the two ends. Germline V gene sequence: CDR1 SGHTA, CDR2 FQGNSA. The CDR3 is 14 amino acids. This table comes from immunoSEQ multiplex PCR, and its TCRdb copy is limited to in-frame clones, with some not included. The table includes approximately 58,000 clones, around 86% detected once. The receptor's source is an adult with an advanced solid tumor such as melanoma, head and neck, liver or kidney cancer. The chain has TRBV7-2 and TRBJ1-3; D is unresolved. The source was CD4+ or CD8+ T cells sorted from blood, collected in a trial of the OX40 agonist ivuxolimab. The CDR3 nucleotides are TGTGCCAGCAGCGGACGGAGCTCTGGAAACACCATATATTTT. Translation gives CASSGRSSGNTIYF.